The 9 T cell receptor beta chains listed next were all sequenced from one sample in a study of cytomegalovirus exposure and HLA in healthy donors. Sequencing was performed with immunoSEQ multiplex PCR; in TCRdb, only in-frame clones are kept and a portion is missing. The data contain hundreds of thousands of clones, about 86% of them singletons. Sequenced material: PBMCs. Every receptor here comes from a woman aged 25 to 45 in good health and CMV-seropositive.

The J gene is TRBJ1-1, the V gene TRBV27; D is possibly TRBD1 (6 bases). The V end was cut by 6 bases, the J end by 1 base, with 9 bases between. This CDR3 region has 13 residues. Germline CDR1 and CDR2: MNHEY and SMNVEV (reference sequence). As DNA, the CDR3 is TGTGCCAGCAGAAGGACAGCGAACACTGAAGCTTTCTTT. The encoded protein is CASRRTANTEAFF.

The genes are TRBV27 and TRBJ2-1; 7 bases agree with TRBD2. The CDR3 extends over 13 amino acids. Germline V CDR1 and CDR2: MNHEY, SMNVEV (reference sequence). With V trimmed by 6 bases and J by 7 bases, 6 bases remained unmatched. The CDR3 DNA follows: TGTGCCAGCAGGGTCGGGGGGTCGAATGAGCAGTTCTTC. Protein product: CASRVGGSNEQFF.

The chain carries TRBV9 and TRBJ1-1; D remains unclear. Between the trimmed V and J ends, which lost 0 bases and 1 base, there was a span of 7 bases. Per the germline V gene, CDR1 is SGDLS and CDR2 is YYNGEE. The CDR3 totals 14 residues. The CDR3 DNA reads as TGTGCCAGCAGCGTAGAGCTTGGGAACACTGAAGCTTTCTTT. It is translated as CASSVELGNTEAFF. The variable domain in full, completed from reference TRBV9 and TRBJ1-1, reads DSGVTQTPKHLITATGQRVTLRCSPRSGDLSVYWYQQSLDQGLQFLIQYYNGEERAKGNILERFSAQQFPDLHSELNLSSLELGDSALYFCASSVELGNTEAFFGQGTRLTVV.

This clone was found once. V and J are TRBV5-1 and TRBJ1-5, with D uncertain. Trimming removed 0 bases at V and 9 bases at J, with 16 bases between. The CDR3 has 15 amino acids. The germline CDR1 and CDR2 sequences are SGHRS and YFSETQ. This CDR3 is CASSLAPVPEWPQHF. The CDR3 DNA sequence: TGCGCCAGCAGCTTGGCCCCGGTCCCCGAATGGCCCCAGCATTTT.

The chain is built from TRBV5-6 and TRBJ1-5, with 9 bases fitting TRBD1. Germline CDR1 reads SGHDT; CDR2 reads YYEEEE. The V gene end was trimmed by 1 base and the J gene end by 2 bases; junction bases not matched to a gene: 1. The CDR3 contains 15 residues. The CDR3, as DNA: TGTGCCAGCAGCTTGAGGGACAGGGGCAATCAGCCCCAGCATTTT. Translated, it gives CASSLRDRGNQPQHF. The full variable domain, rest sourced from reference TRBV5-6 and TRBJ1-5, is DAGVTQSPTHLIKTRGQQVTLRCSPKSGHDTVSWYQQALGQGPQFIFQYYEEEERQRGNFPDRFSGHQFPNYSSELNVNALLLGDSALYLCASSLRDRGNQPQHFGDGTRLSIL.

This chain joins TRBV2 and TRBJ1-2; 10 bases agree with TRBD1. The CDR3 length is 14 residues. The germline CDR1 and CDR2 sequences are SNHLY and FYNNEI. Losses at the gene ends were 5 bases for V and 4 bases for J; bases not matched to a gene: 4. CDR3 DNA sequence: TGTGCCAGCAGTCCGACAGGGGGCGCCTATGGCTACACCTTC. The encoded protein is CASSPTGGAYGYTF.

The rearrangement uses TRBV15 and TRBJ1-1; D is uncertain. The germline CDR1 and CDR2 sequences are LNHNV and YYDKDF (reference sequence). There are 14 residues in the CDR3. V dropped 1 base and J dropped 4 bases, with 10 bases sitting between them. The CDR3 region has the DNA TGTGCCACCAGCAGAGTGAGAGGTAGCACTGAAGCTTTCTTT. It codes for CATSRVRGSTEAFF.

The V call is TRBV5-1, the J call TRBJ2-2, with 10 bases identical to TRBD2. V was pared by 0 bases and J by 6 bases, with 8 bases of the junction left unmatched. Per the germline V gene, CDR1 is SGHRS and CDR2 is YFSETQ. This CDR3 spans 17 amino acids. The CDR3 DNA reads as TGCGCCAGCAGCTTGGGGTTCACTAGCGGGACGTCCGGGGAGCTGTTTTTT. Amino acids: CASSLGFTSGTSGELFF.

The chain is built from TRBV5-4 and TRBJ2-2, with D maybe TRBD2 (5 bases). V was clipped by 0 bases and J by 4 bases, with 13 bases between them. The CDR3 consists of 16 residues. Germline CDR1 is SGHNT and CDR2 is YYREEE (reference sequence). CDR3 sequence reads: CASSLGPARVTGELFF. CDR3 nucleotide sequence: TGTGCCAGCAGCTTGGGTCCGGCGCGGGTCACCGGGGAGCTGTTTTTT.